A selection of T cell receptor beta chains follows, all from one sample in a study of cytomegalovirus exposure and HLA in healthy donors. TCRdb's copy holds only in-frame clones and misses some; the assay was immunoSEQ multiplex PCR. Among about 73,000 clones, approximately 94% were seen once, and the ten largest hold 3% to 3.5%. The specimen sequenced was PBMCs. Source of these receptors: a woman between 18 and 29 years old in good health and CMV-seropositive. The CDR3 runs from the conserved cysteine through the conserved F or W. D genes are given only for firm matches. Some rows have no size entry. The others give once, few or many, or a class for an expanded clone.

j_gene	d_gene	v_gene	abundance	CDR3nt	CDR3aa
TRBJ1-2	TRBD1	TRBV4-1	.	TGCGCCAGCAGCCATCCGTTCATGGGACAGGGGACCCTGCCCGACACCTTC	CASSHPFMGQGTLPDTF
TRBJ2-2	.	TRBV7-9	.	TGTGCCAGCAGAGGGAGCGCGAACACCGGGGAGCTGTTTTTT	CASRGSANTGELFF
TRBJ1-3	TRBD1	TRBV5-1	.	TGCGCCAGCAGCGGGGGGACAGCTGGAAACACCATATATTTT	CASSGGTAGNTIYF
TRBJ2-7	TRBD2	TRBV6-1	once	TGTGCCAGCAGTGAAGGGGCGCGGACTAGAAGCTACGAGCAGTACTTC	CASSEGARTRSYEQYF
TRBJ1-2	.	TRBV9	.	TGTGCCAGCAGCGTTGGACAAGGTGAGGCTTTCGGCGGCTACACCTTC	CASSVGQGEAFGGYTF
TRBJ2-7	.	TRBV11-2	.	TGTGCCAGCAGCCTCAACCGGGACTACGAGCAGTACTTC	CASSLNRDYEQYF
TRBJ2-1	TRBD2	TRBV6-5	.	TGTGCCAGCAGCCCGACTAGCTACTTTGAGCAGTTCTTC	CASSPTSYFEQFF
TRBJ2-3	.	TRBV11-2	.	TGTGCCAGCAGCTTAGTTCGTAGCCGACCCACAGATACGCAGTATTTT	CASSLVRSRPTDTQYF
TRBJ1-6	.	TRBV5-4	once	TGTGCCAGCAGGATACAGGGAGTCGCCTATAATTCACCCCTCCACTTT	CASRIQGVAYNSPLHF
TRBJ2-7	.	TRBV6-5	.	TGTGCCAGCAGGTTAACTAGTCTTTACGAGCAGTACTTC	CASRLTSLYEQYF
TRBJ2-7	.	TRBV5-1	.	TGCGCCAGCAGCTTCACGGTAGATACCTACGAGCAGTACTTC	CASSFTVDTYEQYF
TRBJ1-3	TRBD1	TRBV7-8	.	TGTGCCAGCAGCCTTGACAGGGCCGGAAACACCATATATTTT	CASSLDRAGNTIYF
TRBJ1-5	.	TRBV19	.	TGTGCCAGTACCCCCCTGACAAGCAATCAGCCCCAGCATTTT	CASTPLTSNQPQHF
TRBJ2-7	.	TRBV28	.	TGTGCCAGCAGTTTGGGACAACTTCGGCGGGAGCAGTACTTC	CASSLGQLRREQYF
TRBJ2-7	TRBD2	TRBV28	.	TGTGCCAGCAGCAACCCCGTTCTTGGGGCTAGCGGGGCGAACTCCTACGAGCAGTACTTC	CASSNPVLGASGANSYEQYF
TRBJ2-3	TRBD1	TRBV29-1	.	TGCAGCGCCGACAGGGACACAGATACGCAGTATTTT	CSADRDTDTQYF
TRBJ1-5	TRBD1	TRBV28	.	TGTGCCAGCAGTGCCAGGGGGCCGACCCCAAATAGCAATCAGCCCCAGCATTTT	CASSARGPTPNSNQPQHF
TRBJ1-4	.	TRBV4-1	.	TGCGCCAGCAGCCAGAGCCGGGGTGAAAAACTGTTTTTT	CASSQSRGEKLFF
TRBJ1-2	TRBD1	TRBV29-1	.	TGCAGTGTAAAGGATCGACAGGGTGCGAACTATGGCTACACCTTC	CSVKDRQGANYGYTF
TRBJ1-5	TRBD1	TRBV19	once	TGTGCCAGCAGTAGTTTTACCGGCAGGGGGCGCGTTGAAGGCAATCAGCCCCAGCATTTT	CASSSFTGRGRVEGNQPQHF
TRBJ1-1	TRBD1	TRBV5-1	.	TGCGCCAGCAGCTTGTTGGGAAACAGGGGAGTGGCCGAAGCTTTCTTT	CASSLLGNRGVAEAFF
TRBJ1-3	.	TRBV7-6	.	TGTGCCAGCAGCTCGAGGGGGACTGGAAACACCATATATTTT	CASSSRGTGNTIYF
TRBJ2-1	.	TRBV29-1	.	TGCAGCGTTCGACTAGTCTATGAGCAGTTCTTC	CSVRLVYEQFF
TRBJ2-7	TRBD1	TRBV4-3	.	TGCGCCAGCAGCCAAGAAGGGACAGGGTTTTACGAGCAGTACTTC	CASSQEGTGFYEQYF
TRBJ2-2	TRBD1	TRBV5-4	.	TGTGCCAGCAGCCCGGGGGACAGGGTGACCGGGGAGCTGTTTTTT	CASSPGDRVTGELFF
TRBJ2-1	TRBD1	TRBV28	.	TGTGCCAGCAGGTACACAGGGGGGATCTACAATGAGCAGTTCTTC	CASRYTGGIYNEQFF
TRBJ1-1	.	TRBV7-2	.	TGTGCCAGCAGCTTAGACATCGGGATGAACACTGAAGCTTTCTTT	CASSLDIGMNTEAFF
TRBJ2-1	TRBD2	TRBV4-3	.	TGCGCCAGCAGCCAAGATCGGGGGGAGGGCCGCTACAATGAGCAGTTCTTC	CASSQDRGEGRYNEQFF
TRBJ1-5	.	TRBV7-9	few	TGTGCCAGCAGCCTGGGCGTTCAGCCCCAGCATTTT	CASSLGVQPQHF
TRBJ2-7	.	TRBV6-5	.	TGTGCCAGCAGAAGGACAGACTCCTACGAGCAGTACTTC	CASRRTDSYEQYF
TRBJ1-4	.	TRBV28	.	TGTGCCAGCAGTTTATCACAGGGTGCGACTAATGAAAAACTGTTTTTT	CASSLSQGATNEKLFF
TRBJ1-1	.	TRBV4-1	.	TGCGCCAGCAGCCAAGATTTAGACTTGGGACAACAGAACACTGAAGCTTTCTTT	CASSQDLDLGQQNTEAFF
TRBJ1-5	.	TRBV7-2	.	TGTGCCAGCAGCTCCCTTGGTGAGGATCAGCCCCAGCATTTT	CASSSLGEDQPQHF
TRBJ2-5	TRBD1	TRBV5-8	.	TGTGCCAGCAGCCCGGGACAGACGAAAGAGACCCAGTACTTC	CASSPGQTKETQYF
TRBJ1-4	TRBD1	TRBV2	once	TGTGCCAGCTCCGGACAGGGGCTTTCAACTAATGAAAAACTGTTTTTT	CASSGQGLSTNEKLFF
TRBJ2-3	TRBD1	TRBV2	.	TGTGCCAGCCTCCGACAGGGCGTGGGAACAGATACGCAGTATTTT	CASLRQGVGTDTQYF
TRBJ1-2	TRBD1	TRBV7-9	.	TGTGCCAGCAGCTTAGAGACAGGGGGGATATACGGCTACACCTTC	CASSLETGGIYGYTF
TRBJ2-5	TRBD1	TRBV2	.	TGTGCCAACACAGGGGTTATGGAGACCCAGTACTTC	CANTGVMETQYF
TRBJ2-7	.	TRBV21-1	.	TGTGCCAGCAGCCGGGAAAAAGGGCCCTACGAGCAGTACTTC	CASSREKGPYEQYF